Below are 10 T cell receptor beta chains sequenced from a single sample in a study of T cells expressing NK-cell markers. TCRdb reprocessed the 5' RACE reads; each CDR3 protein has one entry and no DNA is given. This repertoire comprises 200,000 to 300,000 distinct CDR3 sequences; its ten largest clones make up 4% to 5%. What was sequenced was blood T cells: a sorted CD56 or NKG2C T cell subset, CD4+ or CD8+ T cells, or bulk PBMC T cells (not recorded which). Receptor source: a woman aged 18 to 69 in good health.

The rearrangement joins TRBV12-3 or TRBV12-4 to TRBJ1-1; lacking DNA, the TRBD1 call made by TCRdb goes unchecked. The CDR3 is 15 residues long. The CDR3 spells CASSTRPDSGVRAFF.

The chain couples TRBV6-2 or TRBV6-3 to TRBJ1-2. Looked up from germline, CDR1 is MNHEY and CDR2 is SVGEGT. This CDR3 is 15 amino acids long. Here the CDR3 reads CASSPTGRANYGYTF.

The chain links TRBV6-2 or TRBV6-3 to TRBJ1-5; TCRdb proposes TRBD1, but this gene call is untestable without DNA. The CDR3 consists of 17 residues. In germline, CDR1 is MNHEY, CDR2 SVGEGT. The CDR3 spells CASSYSIRRDEDQPQHF.

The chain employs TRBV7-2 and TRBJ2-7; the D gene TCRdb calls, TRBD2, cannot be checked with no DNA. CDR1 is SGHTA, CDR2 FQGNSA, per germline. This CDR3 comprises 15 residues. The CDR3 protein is CASSQKSGTDYEQYF.

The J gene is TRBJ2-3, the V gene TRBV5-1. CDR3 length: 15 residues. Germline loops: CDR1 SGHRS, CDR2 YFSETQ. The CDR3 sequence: CASSLAGKRTDTQYF.

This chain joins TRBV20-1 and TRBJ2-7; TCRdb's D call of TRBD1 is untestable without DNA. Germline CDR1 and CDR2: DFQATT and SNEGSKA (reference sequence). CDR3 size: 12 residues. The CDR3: CSPYEQGHEQYF.

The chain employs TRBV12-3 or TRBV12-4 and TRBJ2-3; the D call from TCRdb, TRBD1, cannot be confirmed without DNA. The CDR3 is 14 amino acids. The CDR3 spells CASSRPVGTDTQYF.

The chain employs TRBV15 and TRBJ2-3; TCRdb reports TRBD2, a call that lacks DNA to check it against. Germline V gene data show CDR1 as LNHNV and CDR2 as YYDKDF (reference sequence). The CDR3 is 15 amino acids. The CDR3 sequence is CATSRGGASTDTQYF.

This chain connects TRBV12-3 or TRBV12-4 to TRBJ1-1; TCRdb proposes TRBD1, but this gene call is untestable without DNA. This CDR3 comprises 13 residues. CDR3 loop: CASSFGQGRGAFF.

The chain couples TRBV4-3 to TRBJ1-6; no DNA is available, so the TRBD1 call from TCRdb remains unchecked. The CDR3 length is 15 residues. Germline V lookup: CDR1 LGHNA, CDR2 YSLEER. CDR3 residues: CASSHGQGIYSPLHF.